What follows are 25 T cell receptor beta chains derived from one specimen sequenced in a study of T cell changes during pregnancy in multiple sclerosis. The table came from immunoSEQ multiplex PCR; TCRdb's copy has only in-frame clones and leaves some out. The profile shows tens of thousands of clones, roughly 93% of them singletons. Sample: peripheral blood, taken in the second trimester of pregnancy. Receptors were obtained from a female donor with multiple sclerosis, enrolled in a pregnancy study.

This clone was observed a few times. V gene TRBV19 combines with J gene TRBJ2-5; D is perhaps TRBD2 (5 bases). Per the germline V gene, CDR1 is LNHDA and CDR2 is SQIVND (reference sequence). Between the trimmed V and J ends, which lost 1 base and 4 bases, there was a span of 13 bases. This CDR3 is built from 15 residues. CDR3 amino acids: CASSIVQRVGETQYF. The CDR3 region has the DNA TGTGCCAGTAGTATAGTGCAGAGGGTTGGAGAGACCCAGTACTTC.

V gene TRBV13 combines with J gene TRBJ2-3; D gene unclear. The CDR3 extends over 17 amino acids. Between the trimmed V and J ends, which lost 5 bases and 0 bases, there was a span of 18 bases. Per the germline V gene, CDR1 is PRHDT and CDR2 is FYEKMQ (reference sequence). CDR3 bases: TGTGCCAGCAGCCTCAACCTAGGATTTGAAAGCACAGATACGCAGTATTTT. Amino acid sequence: CASSLNLGFESTDTQYF.

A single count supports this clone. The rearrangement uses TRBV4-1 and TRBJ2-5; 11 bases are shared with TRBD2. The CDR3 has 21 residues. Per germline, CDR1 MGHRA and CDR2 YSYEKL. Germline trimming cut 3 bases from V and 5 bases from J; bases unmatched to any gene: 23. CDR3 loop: CASSHPDGSGGVYAVRETQYF. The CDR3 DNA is TGCGCCAGCAGCCACCCGGATGGTAGCGGGGGGGTCTACGCAGTTCGGGAGACCCAGTACTTC.

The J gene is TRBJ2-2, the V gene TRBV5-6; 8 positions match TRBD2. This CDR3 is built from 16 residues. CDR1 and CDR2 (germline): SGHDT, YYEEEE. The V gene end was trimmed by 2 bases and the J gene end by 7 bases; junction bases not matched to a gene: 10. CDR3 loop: CASSFSLAGFGGELFF. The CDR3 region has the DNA TGTGCCAGCAGCTTTTCGTTAGCGGGGTTTGGCGGGGAGCTGTTTTTT.

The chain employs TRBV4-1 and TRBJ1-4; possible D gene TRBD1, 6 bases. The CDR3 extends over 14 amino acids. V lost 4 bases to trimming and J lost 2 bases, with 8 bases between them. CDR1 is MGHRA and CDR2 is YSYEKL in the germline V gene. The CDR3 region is CASSLTGTNEKLFF. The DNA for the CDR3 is TGCGCCAGCAGCCTCACAGGGACTAATGAAAAACTGTTTTTT.

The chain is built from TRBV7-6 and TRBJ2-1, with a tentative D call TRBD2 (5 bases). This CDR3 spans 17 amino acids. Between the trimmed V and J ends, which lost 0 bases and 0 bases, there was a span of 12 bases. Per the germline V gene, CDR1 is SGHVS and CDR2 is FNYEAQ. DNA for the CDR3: TGTGCCAGCAGCTTAGCTCCTCCGGGGTCCTCCTACAATGAGCAGTTCTTC. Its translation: CASSLAPPGSSYNEQFF.

CDR3 DNA sequence: TGTGCCAGTAGTATAGAGGGCAAGCAGTACTTC. As protein: CASSIEGKQYF. The rearrangement uses TRBV19 and TRBJ2-7; D gene uncertain. This CDR3 comprises 11 residues. Germline CDR1 is LNHDA and CDR2 is SQIVND (reference sequence). The V end was cut by 0 bases, the J end by 8 bases, with 5 bases between.

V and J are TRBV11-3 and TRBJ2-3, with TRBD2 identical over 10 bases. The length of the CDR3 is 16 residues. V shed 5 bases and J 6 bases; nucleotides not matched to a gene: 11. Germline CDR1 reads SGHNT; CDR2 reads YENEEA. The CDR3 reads CASSRLGLAGADTQYF. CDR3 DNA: TGTGCCAGCAGCCGACTCGGGCTAGCGGGGGCGGATACGCAGTATTTT.

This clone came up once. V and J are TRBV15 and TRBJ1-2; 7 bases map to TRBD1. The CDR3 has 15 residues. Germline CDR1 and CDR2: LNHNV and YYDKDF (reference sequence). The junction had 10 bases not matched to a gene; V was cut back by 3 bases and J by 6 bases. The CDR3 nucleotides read TGTGCCACCAGCAGGCCCCCACCGACAGGGAATGGCTACACCTTC. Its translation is CATSRPPPTGNGYTF.

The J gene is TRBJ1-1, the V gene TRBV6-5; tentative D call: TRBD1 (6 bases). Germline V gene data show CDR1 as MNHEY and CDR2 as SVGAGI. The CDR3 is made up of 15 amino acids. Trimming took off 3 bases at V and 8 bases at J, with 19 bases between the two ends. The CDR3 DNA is TGTGCCAGCAGTTATAGGTCGCAGGCAGGGGAGGAAGCTTTCTTT. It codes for CASSYRSQAGEEAFF.

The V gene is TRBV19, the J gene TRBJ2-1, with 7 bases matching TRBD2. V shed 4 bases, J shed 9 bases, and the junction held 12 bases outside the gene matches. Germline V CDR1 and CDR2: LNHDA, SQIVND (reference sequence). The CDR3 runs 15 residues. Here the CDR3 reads CASSTFRGGASEQFF. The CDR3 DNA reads TGTGCCAGTAGTACTTTTCGCGGGGGAGCATCTGAGCAGTTCTTC. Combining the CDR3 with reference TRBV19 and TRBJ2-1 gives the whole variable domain DGGITQSPKYLFRKEGQNVTLSCEQNLNHDAMYWYRQDPGQGLRLIYYSQIVNDFQKGDIAEGYSVSREKKESFPLTVTSAQKNPTAFYLCASSTFRGGASEQFFGPGTRLTVL.

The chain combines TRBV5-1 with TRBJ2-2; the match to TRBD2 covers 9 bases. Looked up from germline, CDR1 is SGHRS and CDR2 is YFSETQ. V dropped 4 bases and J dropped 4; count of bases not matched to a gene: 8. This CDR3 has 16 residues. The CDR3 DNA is TGCGCCAGCAGCCCGGGAACTAGCGGGCCCACCGGGGAGCTGTTTTTT. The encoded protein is CASSPGTSGPTGELFF.

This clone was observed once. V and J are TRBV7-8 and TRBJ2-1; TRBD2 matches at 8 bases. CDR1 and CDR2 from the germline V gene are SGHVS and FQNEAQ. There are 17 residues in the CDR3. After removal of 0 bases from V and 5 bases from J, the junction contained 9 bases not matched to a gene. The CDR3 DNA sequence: TGTGCCAGCAGCTTAGCGCGTTTTAGCGGGGTGAACAATGAGCAGTTCTTC. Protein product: CASSLARFSGVNNEQFF.

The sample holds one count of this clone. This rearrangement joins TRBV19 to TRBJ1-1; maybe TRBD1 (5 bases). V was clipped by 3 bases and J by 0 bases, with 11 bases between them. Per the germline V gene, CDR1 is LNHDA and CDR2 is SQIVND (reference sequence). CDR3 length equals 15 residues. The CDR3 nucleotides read TGTGCCAGTAGTATTTCTCCGGGGGTGAACACTGAAGCTTTCTTT. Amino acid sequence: CASSISPGVNTEAFF. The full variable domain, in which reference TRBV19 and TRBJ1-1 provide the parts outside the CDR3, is DGGITQSPKYLFRKEGQNVTLSCEQNLNHDAMYWYRQDPGQGLRLIYYSQIVNDFQKGDIAEGYSVSREKKESFPLTVTSAQKNPTAFYLCASSISPGVNTEAFFGQGTRLTVV.

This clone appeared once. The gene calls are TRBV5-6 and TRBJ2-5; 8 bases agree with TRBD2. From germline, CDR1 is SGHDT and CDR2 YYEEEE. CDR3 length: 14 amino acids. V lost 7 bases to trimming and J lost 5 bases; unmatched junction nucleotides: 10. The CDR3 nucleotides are TGTGCCAGCGCCGGGAGGGGGTCCGGTGAGACCCAGTACTTC. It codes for CASAGRGSGETQYF.

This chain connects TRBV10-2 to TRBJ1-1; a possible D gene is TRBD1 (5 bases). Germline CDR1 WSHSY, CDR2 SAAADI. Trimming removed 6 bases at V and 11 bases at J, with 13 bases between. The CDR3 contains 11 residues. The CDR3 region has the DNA TGCGCCAGCAGGGAGGGGCAGCTCGCTTTCTTT. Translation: CASREGQLAFF.

CDR3 in amino acids: CASSLDSRHTEAFF. CDR3 sequence (DNA): TGTGCCAGCAGCCTGGATTCGCGGCACACTGAAGCTTTCTTT. The chain joins TRBV2 to TRBJ1-1; D is uncertain. This CDR3 spans 14 amino acids. With 6 bases removed from V and 3 bases from J, the gap between germline ends came to 14 bases. Germline V gene sequence: CDR1 SNHLY, CDR2 FYNNEI.

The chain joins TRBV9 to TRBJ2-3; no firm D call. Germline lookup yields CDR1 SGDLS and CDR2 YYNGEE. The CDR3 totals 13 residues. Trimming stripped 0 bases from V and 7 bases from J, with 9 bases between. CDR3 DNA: TGTGCCAGCAGCGTAGTTGGCGGTAATACGCAGTATTTT. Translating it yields CASSVVGGNTQYF.

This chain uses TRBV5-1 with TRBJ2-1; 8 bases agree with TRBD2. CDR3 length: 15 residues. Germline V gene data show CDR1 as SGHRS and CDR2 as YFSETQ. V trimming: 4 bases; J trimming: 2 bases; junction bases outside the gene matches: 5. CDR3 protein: CASSPLAGTYNEQFF. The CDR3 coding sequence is TGCGCCAGCAGCCCCCTAGCGGGCACCTACAATGAGCAGTTCTTC.

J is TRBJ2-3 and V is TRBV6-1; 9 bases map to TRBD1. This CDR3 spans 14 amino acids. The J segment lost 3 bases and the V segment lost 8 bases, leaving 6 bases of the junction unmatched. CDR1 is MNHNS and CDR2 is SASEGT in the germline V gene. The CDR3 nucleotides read TGTGCCAGCTCCCGGGACAGGGTTACAGATACGCAGTATTTT. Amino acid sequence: CASSRDRVTDTQYF.

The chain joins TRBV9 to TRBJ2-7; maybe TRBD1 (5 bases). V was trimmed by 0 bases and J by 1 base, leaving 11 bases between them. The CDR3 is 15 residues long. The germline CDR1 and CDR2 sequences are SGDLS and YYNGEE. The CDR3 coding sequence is TGTGCCAGCAGCGTAGGTGGGGCCGGATCCTACGAGCAGTACTTC. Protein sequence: CASSVGGAGSYEQYF. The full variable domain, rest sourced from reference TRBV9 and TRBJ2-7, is DSGVTQTPKHLITATGQRVTLRCSPRSGDLSVYWYQQSLDQGLQFLIQYYNGEERAKGNILERFSAQQFPDLHSELNLSSLELGDSALYFCASSVGGAGSYEQYFGPGTRLTVT.

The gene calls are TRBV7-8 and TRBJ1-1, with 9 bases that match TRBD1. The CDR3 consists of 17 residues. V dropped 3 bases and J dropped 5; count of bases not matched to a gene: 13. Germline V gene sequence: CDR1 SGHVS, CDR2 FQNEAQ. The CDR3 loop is CASSFTVWDREGTEAFF. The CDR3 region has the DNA TGTGCCAGCAGCTTCACGGTGTGGGACAGGGAAGGGACTGAAGCTTTCTTT.

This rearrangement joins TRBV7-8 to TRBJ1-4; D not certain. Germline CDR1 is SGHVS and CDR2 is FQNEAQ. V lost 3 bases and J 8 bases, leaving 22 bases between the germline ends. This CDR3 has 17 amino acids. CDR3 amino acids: CASSLRRPGKVKEKLFF. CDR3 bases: TGTGCCAGCAGCTTGAGGCGACCGGGAAAAGTTAAGGAAAAACTGTTTTTT.

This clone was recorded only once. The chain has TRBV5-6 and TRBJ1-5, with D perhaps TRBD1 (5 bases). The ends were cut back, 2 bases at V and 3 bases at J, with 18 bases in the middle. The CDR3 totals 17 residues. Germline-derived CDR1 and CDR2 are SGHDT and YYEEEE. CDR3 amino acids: CASSFRPPRGVNQPQHF. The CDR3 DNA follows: TGTGCCAGCAGCTTCCGTCCGCCTCGGGGGGTCAATCAGCCCCAGCATTTT.

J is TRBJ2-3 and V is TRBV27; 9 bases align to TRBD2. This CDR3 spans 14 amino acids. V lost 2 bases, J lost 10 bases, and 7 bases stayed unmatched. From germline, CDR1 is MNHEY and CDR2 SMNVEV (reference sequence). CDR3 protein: CASSLLQRGDSQYF. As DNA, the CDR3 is TGTGCCAGCAGTTTACTCCAGCGGGGGGACTCGCAGTATTTT.